This T cell receptor beta chain originates from a study of post-analysis software for immune sequencing data. Study-wide background: The study covered relapsing-remitting, secondary progressive and progressive-relapsing courses of multiple sclerosis. General study results and limits: Included in a set of roughly five TRBV segments more frequent in patients than controls were TRBV5-6, TRBV5-1 and TRBV20-1.

Presence of unique molecular identifiers characterized the TCR beta cDNA libraries. MiXCR, run by TCRdb on the PCR reads, gives a single entry per CDR3 protein. The table lists around 770,000 distinct CDR3 sequences, about half of them singletons, with roughly 4.5% in the top ten. Worth noting for this clonotype: What it recognizes is unknown.

This CDR3 contains 17 residues. Germline assignment: CDR1 SGHRS and CDR2 YFSETQ. The J segment lost 5 bases and the V segment lost 0 bases, leaving 14 bases of the junction unmatched. The TCR sequence derives from a girl aged 5 to 17 with multiple sclerosis. Sequenced: blood. The J gene is TRBJ2-7, the V gene TRBV5-1, with TRBD2 identical over 7 bases. CDR3 sequence (DNA): TGCGCCAGCAGCTTGGTGAGCGGGGACCTGGGGACCCACGAGCAGTACTTC. Translated: CASSLVSGDLGTHEQYF.